This TCR beta chain stems from a study of human T cells and chemical hapten exposure. On the study more broadly: An approximately 2 cm by approximately 2 cm inner upper arm patch received 2% DPC for sensitization. Patients, mostly women, had alopecia areata, alopecia totalis or alopecia universalis. Among samples, TCR yields varied mainly because of small differences in pooled library volume.

This clonotype was counted between two and nine times. Time point: patch test 1, 2 weeks after DPC sensitization. The treatment: therapeutic diphenylcyclopropenone sensitization with weekly scalp DPC. This CDR3 is 17 amino acids long. Germline values: CDR1 LGHNA, CDR2 YNFKEQ. After removal of 6 bases from V and 3 bases from J, the junction contained 12 bases not matched to a gene. The library tagged individual cDNA molecules with unique molecular identifiers. TCRdb independently ran MiXCR on the RACE reads; one entry per CDR3 protein. The top ten clones hold roughly 7.9% of a sample with about 340,000 distinct CDR3 sequences, approximately 6.9% of them seen once.

V is TRBV4-2 and J is TRBJ2-5; 11 nucleotides match TRBD2. This TCR was recovered from a woman aged 18-29 years with alopecia areata. Some clones in this sample may be carry-over from other donors' samples. The source was whole blood, collected in connection with sensitization to the hapten diphenylcyclopropenone (DPC). In DNA form, the CDR3 reads TGTGCCAGCAGTCGTACTAGCGGGGGCGTGGAGAAAGAGACCCAGTACTTC. Its protein product is CASSRTSGGVEKETQYF.